These T cell receptor beta chains were read from a single sample in a study of shared clonotypes between healthy human individuals. Produced via immunoSEQ multiplex PCR; TCRdb's table is partial and in-frame only. Among about 820,000 clones listed, nearly 95% were seen once. Sample: naive CD8+ T cells sorted from blood. The receptors stem from a man in his thirties or forties in good health. Both conserved end residues are part of each CDR3. D genes are given only for firm matches. Clone size is shown for a subset of rows, as once, few, many or a class of expanded clone.

d_gene,j_gene,len,v_gene,abundance,CDR3aa,CDR3nt
-,TRBJ2-2,20,TRBV4-1,-,CASSQGGDNRRLGNTGELFF,TGCGCCAGCAGCCAAGGTGGGGATAACAGGCGGTTGGGGAACACCGGGGAGCTGTTTTTT
TRBD2,TRBJ2-7,16,TRBV4-1,-,CASSQDLAGGSYEQYF,TGCGCCAGCAGCCAAGACCTAGCGGGAGGATCGTACGAGCAGTACTTC
-,TRBJ2-1,14,TRBV6-6,-,CASTQVFSENEQFF,TGTGCCAGCACCCAAGTCTTCTCCGAAAATGAGCAGTTCTTC
-,TRBJ2-7,13,TRBV18,-,CASSPLGLSEQYF,TGTGCCAGCTCACCGTTGGGACTGTCTGAGCAGTACTTC
-,TRBJ2-2,16,TRBV29-1,-,CSVEPSLRGNTGELFF,TGCAGCGTGGAGCCGTCTTTAAGGGGAAACACCGGGGAGCTGTTTTTT
-,TRBJ1-5,16,TRBV4-1,-,CASSQEIPAENQPQHF,TGCGCCAGCAGCCAAGAAATTCCGGCGGAAAATCAGCCCCAGCATTTT
-,TRBJ1-1,14,TRBV7-9,-,CASSPRLKNTEAFF,TGTGCCAGCAGCCCACGCTTAAAGAACACTGAAGCTTTCTTT
-,TRBJ2-1,14,TRBV9,-,CASSVDSVHNEQFF,TGTGCCAGCAGCGTAGATAGCGTACACAATGAGCAGTTCTTC
TRBD2,TRBJ2-1,12,TRBV10-1,once,CAQVAGDNEQFF,TGCGCCCAGGTAGCGGGGGACAATGAGCAGTTCTTC
-,TRBJ1-2,12,TRBV6-6,once,CASSRKTYGYTF,TGTGCCAGCAGTAGAAAGACCTATGGCTACACCTTC
-,TRBJ1-2,18,TRBV5-1,-,CASSLSELEASSNYGYTF,TGCGCCAGCAGCTTGTCAGAACTAGAGGCCAGCTCTAACTATGGCTACACCTTC
TRBD1,TRBJ2-1,16,TRBV15,-,CATSPNRGQGRNEQFF,TGTGCCACCAGCCCAAATAGGGGACAGGGGAGGAATGAGCAGTTCTTC
TRBD1,TRBJ1-1,13,TRBV2,-,CASRGTGSTEAFF,TGTGCCAGCAGAGGGACAGGGAGCACTGAAGCTTTCTTT
-,TRBJ2-5,14,TRBV5-4,-,CASSLVGNQETQYF,TGTGCCAGCAGCTTGGTGGGGAATCAGGAGACCCAGTACTTC
-,TRBJ1-4,16,TRBV7-9,-,CASSLSLGQPNEKLFF,TGTGCCAGCAGCTTATCCCTCGGGCAGCCCAATGAAAAACTGTTTTTT
-,TRBJ2-7,11,TRBV2,-,CASLGYYEQYF,TGTGCCAGCCTGGGGTACTACGAGCAGTACTTC
TRBD2,TRBJ2-1,19,TRBV7-9,-,CASSFPLLAGGSSYNEQFF,TGTGCCAGCAGCTTCCCCCTTCTAGCGGGAGGGAGCTCCTACAATGAGCAGTTCTTC
TRBD2,TRBJ2-2,17,TRBV7-6,-,CASSFWGPLAGPGELFF,TGTGCCAGCAGCTTTTGGGGACCACTAGCGGGTCCCGGGGAGCTGTTTTTT
-,TRBJ2-5,14,TRBV29-1,-,CSVGRESIQETQYF,TGCAGCGTTGGTCGGGAAAGCATCCAAGAGACCCAGTACTTC
-,TRBJ2-7,12,TRBV6-6,-,CASRSIYYEQYF,TGTGCCAGCAGATCCATATACTACGAGCAGTACTTC
-,TRBJ2-1,16,TRBV5-1,-,CASSKEPGLSYNEQFF,TGCGCCAGCAGCAAGGAGCCGGGACTCAGCTACAATGAGCAGTTCTTC
-,TRBJ1-1,16,TRBV7-9,-,CASSLVKRELEDEAFF,TGTGCCAGCAGCTTAGTTAAACGGGAACTTGAAGATGAAGCTTTCTTT
-,TRBJ2-3,14,TRBV25-1,once,CASSEEISTDTQYF,TGTGCCAGCAGTGAAGAGATCAGCACAGATACGCAGTATTTT
-,TRBJ2-7,14,TRBV7-8,-,CASSSEAAPYEQYF,TGTGCCAGCAGCTCAGAGGCAGCCCCCTACGAGCAGTACTTC
TRBD2,TRBJ2-1,16,TRBV7-9,-,CASSPGTSGPYNEQFF,TGTGCCAGCAGCCCTGGGACTAGCGGGCCATACAATGAGCAGTTCTTC
-,TRBJ2-2,13,TRBV19,-,CASGRSNTGELFF,TGTGCCAGCGGGAGATCTAACACCGGGGAGCTGTTTTTT
-,TRBJ2-5,15,TRBV27,-,CASSLRGREGETQYF,TGTGCCAGCAGTTTGAGGGGGAGGGAGGGAGAGACCCAGTACTTC
-,TRBJ2-6,15,TRBV15,-,CATSGSSSGANVLTF,TGTGCCACCAGCGGTAGTAGCTCTGGGGCCAACGTCCTGACTTTC
TRBD1,TRBJ2-7,14,TRBV27,-,CASSLWQGEYEQYF,TGTGCCAGCAGTTTGTGGCAGGGGGAATACGAGCAGTACTTC
-,TRBJ2-7,14,TRBV5-4,-,CASSATGIHYEQYF,TGTGCCAGCAGCGCGACAGGTATTCACTACGAGCAGTACTTC
TRBD1,TRBJ2-7,15,TRBV7-6,-,CASSFNRGAAYEQYF,TGTGCCAGCAGCTTCAACAGGGGGGCCGCCTACGAGCAGTACTTC
-,TRBJ2-3,17,TRBV28,-,CASSQPVSPAVTDTQYF,TGTGCCAGCAGCCAACCCGTCTCCCCGGCCGTCACAGATACGCAGTATTTT
TRBD1,TRBJ1-1,14,TRBV25-1,-,CASETGGGSTEAFF,TGTGCCAGCGAAACAGGGGGGGGAAGTACTGAAGCTTTCTTT
-,TRBJ2-5,12,TRBV12-5,-,CASGEGGETQYF,TGTGCTAGTGGTGAGGGGGGAGAGACCCAGTACTTC
TRBD1,TRBJ1-3,15,TRBV6-5,-,CASTQGGNSGNTIYF,TGTGCCAGCACCCAGGGGGGAAACTCTGGAAACACCATATATTTT
-,TRBJ2-1,14,TRBV29-1,-,CSVDGTDSYNEQFF,TGCAGCGTTGACGGGACTGATTCCTACAATGAGCAGTTCTTC
-,TRBJ1-1,13,TRBV21-1,-,CASSKFRELEAFF,TGTGCCAGCAGCAAATTTAGGGAACTGGAAGCTTTCTTT
TRBD2,TRBJ2-3,16,TRBV9,-,CASSEGGLGYSDTQYF,TGTGCCAGCAGCGAAGGCGGACTAGGGTATTCAGATACGCAGTATTTT
TRBD2,TRBJ2-1,15,TRBV4-2,-,CASTFTAGGYNEQFF,TGTGCCAGCACCTTTACAGCGGGAGGTTACAATGAGCAGTTCTTC
-,TRBJ2-2,15,TRBV27,-,CASSLSQANTGELFF,TGTGCCAGCAGTTTATCGCAAGCGAACACCGGGGAGCTGTTTTTT
-,TRBJ2-4,16,TRBV9,-,CASSVDGGGSKNIQYF,TGTGCCAGCAGCGTAGATGGGGGTGGTTCCAAAAACATTCAGTACTTC
-,TRBJ2-2,12,TRBV25-1,-,CASGQPTGELFF,TGTGCCAGCGGACAGCCCACCGGGGAGCTGTTTTTT
-,TRBJ2-5,16,TRBV28,-,CASNPLGDLSRETQYF,TGTGCCAGCAACCCCCTAGGGGATCTAAGTCGTGAGACCCAGTACTTC
TRBD1,TRBJ2-1,12,TRBV6-5,once,CASTGQGLKQFF,TGTGCCAGCACGGGACAGGGTCTAAAGCAGTTCTTC
-,TRBJ1-1,15,TRBV28,-,CASSFPSRGDTEAFF,TGTGCCAGCAGTTTCCCCAGCAGGGGTGACACTGAAGCTTTCTTT
TRBD1,TRBJ1-2,15,TRBV7-3,once,CASSFDGGSGGGYTF,TGTGCCAGCAGCTTTGACGGCGGATCAGGGGGTGGCTACACCTTC
-,TRBJ2-7,15,TRBV9,-,CASSSRDTAHYEQYF,TGTGCCAGCAGCTCCCGGGACACCGCCCACTACGAGCAGTACTTC
-,TRBJ2-2,13,TRBV6-5,-,CASSSQDGGELFF,TGTGCCAGCAGTTCCCAAGACGGCGGGGAGCTGTTTTTT
TRBD1,TRBJ1-5,16,TRBV19,-,CASSLGTGYGNQPQHF,TGTGCCAGTAGCCTAGGGACAGGGTATGGCAATCAGCCCCAGCATTTT
-,TRBJ2-3,16,TRBV28,once,CASRPWGGGVTDTQYF,TGTGCCAGCAGGCCCTGGGGGGGCGGGGTCACAGATACGCAGTATTTT
TRBD1,TRBJ2-1,13,TRBV29-1,-,CSAGQGSYNEQFF,TGCAGCGCCGGACAGGGGTCCTACAATGAGCAGTTCTTC
-,TRBJ2-5,13,TRBV5-1,-,CASSLKIQETQYF,TGCGCCAGCAGCTTGAAGATTCAAGAGACCCAGTACTTC
TRBD1,TRBJ2-3,13,TRBV7-8,once,CASSLALGQGAHF,TGTGCCAGCAGCTTAGCGTTGGGACAGGGGGCTCATTTT